A selection of T cell receptor beta chains follows, all from one sample in a study of beta chain features in type 1 diabetes. Sequencing used immunoSEQ multiplex PCR; TCRdb keeps in-frame clones, though not all of them. The sample lists over 300,000 clones, around 8% occurring once. The sample was central memory CD4+ T cells from blood. Receptor source: a woman aged 18-29 years in good health. Both conserved end residues are part of each CDR3. D genes are given only for firm matches. The size of a clone is reported for some rows only, either as once, few or many, or as a class for expanded clones.

>TRBJ1-1|NA|NA|15|TRBV5-6
CASSRAVGERTEAFF
TGTGCCAGCAGCCGGGCCGTCGGGGAACGCACTGAAGCTTTCTTT
>TRBJ2-5|NA|many|16|TRBV4-3
CASSQNSGARIETQYF
TGCGCCAGCAGCCAAAACTCCGGAGCCAGAATAGAGACCCAGTACTTC
>TRBJ2-7|TRBD2|few|12|TRBV5-4
CASSGTSGRMYF
TGTGCCAGCAGCGGTACTAGCGGGAGGATGTACTTC
>TRBJ2-3|TRBD2|few|17|TRBV6-1
CASSDRTSGSLTDTQYF
TGTGCCAGCAGTGATCGGACTAGCGGGAGTCTCACAGATACGCAGTATTTT
>TRBJ1-1|TRBD1|few|14|TRBV6-5
CASRITGGDTEAFF
TGTGCCAGCAGAATTACAGGGGGTGACACTGAAGCTTTCTTT
>TRBJ1-2|TRBD1|few|15|TRBV7-9
CASSQAQGGGYGYTF
TGTGCCAGCAGCCAAGCACAGGGGGGCGGCTATGGCTACACCTTC
>TRBJ1-4|NA|few|10|TRBV6-6
CASRNEKLFF
TGTGCCAGCAGAAATGAAAAACTGTTTTTT
>TRBJ1-2|NA|few|14|TRBV19
CASTQDRSNYGYTF
TGTGCCAGTACACAGGATCGTTCTAACTATGGCTACACCTTC
>TRBJ2-5|TRBD1|few|15|TRBV18
CASSPRKGTEEAQYF
TGTGCCAGCTCACCAAGGAAAGGGACAGAGGAGGCCCAGTACTTC
>TRBJ2-1|NA|many|13|TRBV6-4
CASSAAPGGPQFF
TGTGCCAGCAGTGCCGCGCCCGGGGGACCGCAGTTCTTC
>TRBJ2-3|NA|few|14|TRBV7-3
CASSLLGGPDTQYF
TGTGCCAGCAGCTTACTAGGAGGGCCAGATACGCAGTATTTT
>TRBJ2-3|NA|NA|15|TRBV6-5
CASSIRSTSTDTQYF
TGTGCCAGCTCTATCCGGTCGACTAGCACAGATACGCAGTATTTT
>TRBJ2-5|NA|NA|10|TRBV2
CASSVGTQYF
TGTGCCAGCAGTGTCGGGACCCAGTACTTC
>TRBJ2-5|NA|few|15|TRBV15
CATSRDPGGPETQYF
TGTGCCACCAGCAGAGACCCTGGGGGGCCGGAGACCCAGTACTTC
>TRBJ2-2|NA|few|16|TRBV11-2
CASSLDLWGATGELFF
TGTGCCAGCAGCTTAGATCTGTGGGGGGCTACCGGGGAGCTGTTTTTT
>TRBJ2-2|NA|NA|13|TRBV18
CASSEKNTGELFF
TGTGCCAGCTCAGAGAAGAACACCGGGGAGCTGTTTTTT
>TRBJ1-3|NA|few|12|TRBV28
CASQNSGNTIYF
TGTGCCAGCCAAAACTCTGGAAACACCATATATTTT
>TRBJ2-7|NA|NA|9|TRBV21-1
CASRAEQYF
TGTGCCAGCAGGGCGGAGCAGTACTTC
>TRBJ2-1|TRBD1|many|13|TRBV6-6
CASSYPDRGLGFF
TGTGCCAGCAGTTACCCGGACAGGGGGCTGGGGTTCTTC
>TRBJ1-5|NA|NA|13|TRBV7-2
CASSLRGNQPQHF
TGTGCCAGCAGCCTCCGCGGCAATCAGCCCCAGCATTTT
>TRBJ2-1|TRBD2|NA|14|TRBV2
CASSVVAGVSEQFF
TGTGCCAGCAGCGTGGTAGCGGGAGTCTCTGAGCAGTTCTTC
>TRBJ2-5|TRBD2|NA|15|TRBV29-1
CSVEPGTSGSGTQYF
TGCAGCGTTGAACCCGGGACTAGCGGCTCCGGGACCCAGTACTTC
>TRBJ2-1|NA|few|17|TRBV19
CASKRVGGPSSYNEQFF
TGTGCCAGTAAACGGGTCGGTGGCCCGAGCTCCTACAATGAGCAGTTCTTC
>TRBJ2-2|NA|NA|15|TRBV28
CASSLWGAGTGELFF
TGTGCCAGCAGTTTATGGGGGGCCGGGACCGGGGAGCTGTTTTTT
>TRBJ2-7|TRBD2|NA|13|TRBV27
CASRGTSGDEQYF
TGTGCCAGCAGGGGGACTAGCGGGGACGAGCAGTACTTC
>TRBJ2-1|TRBD1|many|15|TRBV5-4
CASSSGQGAWNEQFF
TGTGCCAGCAGCTCGGGACAGGGGGCATGGAATGAGCAGTTCTTC
>TRBJ2-1|TRBD1|many|15|TRBV5-1
CASSSRTGQGNEQFF
TGCGCCAGCAGCTCAAGGACAGGGCAGGGCAATGAGCAGTTCTTC
>TRBJ1-2|NA|few|15|TRBV7-3
CASSLDPGGHYGYTF
TGTGCCAGCAGCTTAGACCCTGGGGGTCATTATGGCTACACCTTC
>TRBJ2-3|NA|NA|11|TRBV7-2
CASSLVDTQYF
TGTGCCAGCAGCTTGGTGGATACGCAGTATTTT
>TRBJ2-1|TRBD2|few|17|TRBV10-2
CASGRTSGSINRNEQFF
TGCGCCAGCGGAAGGACTAGCGGGAGTATAAATAGAAATGAGCAGTTCTTC
>TRBJ2-7|TRBD1|NA|15|TRBV11-2
CASTKPGTGGVEQYF
TGTGCCAGCACGAAACCCGGGACAGGGGGAGTCGAGCAGTACTTC
>TRBJ2-7|NA|few|13|TRBV7-3
CASSLQTSYEQYF
TGTGCCAGCAGCCTCCAGACTAGCTACGAGCAGTACTTC
>TRBJ1-1|TRBD1|NA|13|TRBV29-1
CSVPGQGVSEAFF
TGCAGCGTCCCGGGACAGGGAGTTTCTGAAGCTTTCTTT
>TRBJ2-6|NA|many|14|TRBV27
CASSSLVGANVLTF
TGTGCCAGCAGTTCTTTGGTGGGGGCCAACGTCCTGACTTTC
>TRBJ2-7|TRBD1|NA|13|TRBV15
CATSTGGVVEQYF
TGTGCCACATCGACAGGGGGGGTCGTTGAGCAGTACTTC
>TRBJ1-1|NA|NA|13|TRBV11-2
CASSRQMNTEAFF
TGTGCCAGCAGCCGCCAAATGAACACTGAAGCTTTCTTT
>TRBJ2-7|TRBD2|few|16|TRBV29-1
CSALGLAGDRSYEQYF
TGCAGCGCCTTGGGACTAGCGGGAGATAGGTCCTACGAGCAGTACTTC
>TRBJ1-2|TRBD1|NA|16|TRBV29-1
CSVEPNDLQGANGYTF
TGCAGCGTTGAACCGAACGACCTACAGGGGGCGAATGGCTACACCTTC
>TRBJ2-2|NA|many|15|TRBV7-6
CASSLVESATGELFF
TGTGCCAGCAGCTTAGTGGAGAGTGCCACCGGGGAGCTGTTTTTT
>TRBJ2-7|TRBD2|few|13|TRBV10-3
CASRGNAGGEQYF
TGTGCCTCGAGGGGGAATGCGGGAGGCGAGCAGTACTTC
>TRBJ2-1|NA|few|11|TRBV29-1
CSVTRWDEQFF
TGCAGCGTTACAAGGTGGGATGAGCAGTTCTTC
>TRBJ1-1|TRBD1|many|14|TRBV6-5
CASSYGTGRTEAFF
TGTGCCAGCAGTTACGGGACAGGAAGGACTGAAGCTTTCTTT
>TRBJ2-5|NA|few|17|TRBV7-2
CASSLGSAGPRGETQYF
TGTGCCAGCAGCTTAGGTTCGGCGGGTCCTCGAGGGGAGACCCAGTACTTC
>TRBJ2-7|TRBD2|few|15|TRBV7-9
CASSLWTSGDYEQYF
TGTGCCAGCAGCTTGTGGACTAGCGGAGACTACGAGCAGTACTTC
>TRBJ2-7|TRBD1|NA|16|TRBV7-6
CASSLSSDRGRYEQYF
TGTGCCAGCAGCTTAAGTTCGGACAGGGGGCGTTACGAGCAGTACTTC
>TRBJ2-5|NA|few|14|TRBV7-8
CASSITGIQETQYF
TGTGCCAGCAGCATAACAGGAATCCAAGAGACCCAGTACTTC
>TRBJ2-5|NA|many|14|TRBV9
CASSAGPWAETQYF
TGTGCCAGCAGCGCGGGCCCCTGGGCGGAGACCCAGTACTTC
>TRBJ2-1|TRBD1|few|16|TRBV29-1
CSVEPWDRGLFGEQFF
TGCAGCGTTGAACCCTGGGACAGGGGGCTTTTTGGTGAGCAGTTCTTC
>TRBJ2-3|TRBD2|NA|16|TRBV7-2
CASSLGTSGNTDTQYF
TGTGCCAGCAGCCTCGGGACTAGCGGAAACACAGATACGCAGTATTTT
>TRBJ2-6|NA|NA|17|TRBV27
CASSFQGVRPGANVLTF
TGTGCCAGCAGTTTCCAGGGTGTGCGGCCTGGGGCCAACGTCCTGACTTTC
>TRBJ2-1|NA|few|14|TRBV11-1
CASSFPGSAREQFF
TGTGCCAGCAGCTTCCCTGGTAGCGCTAGGGAGCAGTTCTTC
>TRBJ2-5|TRBD1|few|12|TRBV28
CASSPDRGRRYF
TGTGCCAGCAGCCCGGACAGGGGGCGAAGGTACTTC
>TRBJ2-5|NA|few|16|TRBV6-5
CASSYSSGNEQETQYF
TGTGCCAGCAGTTACTCGTCAGGGAACGAGCAAGAGACCCAGTACTTC
>TRBJ2-6|NA|NA|22|TRBV7-7
CASSYGTRTDNTMGSGANVLTF
TGTGCTAGCAGCTACGGCACTAGGACAGACAATACGATGGGCTCTGGGGCCAACGTCCTGACTTTC
>TRBJ1-2|NA|NA|14|TRBV2
CASSEQGSVYGYTF
TGTGCCAGCAGTGAGCAGGGGTCCGTCTATGGCTACACCTTC
>TRBJ2-1|NA|many|13|TRBV19
CASSGQLGNEQFF
TGTGCCAGTAGCGGACAGTTAGGGAATGAGCAGTTCTTC
>TRBJ2-1|NA|few|15|TRBV15
CATSRDSTRRNEQFF
TGTGCCACCAGCAGAGATTCTACGAGGCGCAATGAGCAGTTCTTC
>TRBJ1-3|NA|many|13|TRBV5-4
CASGLGPGNTIYF
TGTGCCAGCGGTTTGGGTCCTGGAAACACCATATATTTT
>TRBJ2-7|TRBD2|few|15|TRBV28
CASRSEGLARYEQYF
TGTGCCAGCAGATCGGAGGGACTAGCTCGCTACGAGCAGTACTTC
>TRBJ2-7|NA|NA|11|TRBV29-1
CSAGSSNEQYF
TGCAGCGCCGGGTCCTCCAACGAGCAGTACTTC